The source of this T cell receptor beta chain is a study of post-analysis software for immune sequencing data. Study findings and constraints: F measure showed strong co-clustering of same-batch samples.

About this clonotype: Its specificity is unknown.

cDNA libraries of TCR beta carried unique molecular identifiers. In TCRdb, the PCR reads were re-called with MiXCR into one record per CDR3 protein. Among roughly 540,000 distinct CDR3 sequences listed, around 36% were seen once. The clonotype originates from a girl aged 2-17 years with multiple sclerosis. The sequenced sample consisted of blood.

The CDR3 DNA sequence: TGTGCCAGCAGTGAAGCCCGGCCCCAGCTAGCCAAAAACATTCAGTACTTC. Translation gives CASSEARPQLAKNIQYF. The chain employs TRBV2 and TRBJ2-4, with D unclear. The CDR3 totals 17 residues. The V gene lost 0 bases and the J gene lost 0 bases, with 12 bases spanning the gap. Germline V lookup: CDR1 SNHLY, CDR2 FYNNEI. The full variable domain, its missing parts supplied by reference TRBV2 and TRBJ2-4, is EPEVTQTPSHQVTQMGQEVILRCVPISNHLYFYWYRQILGQKVEFLVSFYNNEISEKSEIFDDQFSVERPDGSNFTLKIRSTKLEDSAMYFCASSEARPQLAKNIQYFGAGTRLSVL.